This T cell receptor (beta chain) was sequenced during a study of blood T cell repertoires in COVID-19. In the study overall: Material from acute and convalescent COVID-19 was sourced from the United States, Italy and Spain.

Profiling relied on immunoSEQ multiplex PCR, and the TCRdb table lists in-frame clones only, not all of them. This sample has hundreds of thousands of clones, with 80% to 90% found just once. V lost 0 bases, J lost 4 bases, and 18 bases lay in between. Per the germline V gene, CDR1 is SGHDN and CDR2 is FVKESK. The CDR3 is 18 residues long. This clonotype originated in a woman between 65 and 79 years old with COVID-19, enrolled during active disease. Sequenced: peripheral blood. This rearrangement joins TRBV14 to TRBJ1-4, with D perhaps TRBD1 (6 bases). CDR3 amino acids: CASSQDNGWTALNEKLFF. CDR3 sequence (DNA): TGTGCCAGCAGCCAAGACAACGGATGGACAGCTCTTAATGAAAAACTGTTTTTT.